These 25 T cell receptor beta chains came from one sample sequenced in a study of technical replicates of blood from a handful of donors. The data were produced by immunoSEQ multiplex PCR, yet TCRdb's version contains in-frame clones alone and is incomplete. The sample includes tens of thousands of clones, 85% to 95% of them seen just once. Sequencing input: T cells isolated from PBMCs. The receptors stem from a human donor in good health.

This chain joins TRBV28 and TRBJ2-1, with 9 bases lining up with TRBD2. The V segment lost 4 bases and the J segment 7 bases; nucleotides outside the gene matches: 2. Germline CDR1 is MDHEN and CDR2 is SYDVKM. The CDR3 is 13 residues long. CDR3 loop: CASSSTSGNEQFF. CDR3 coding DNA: TGTGCCAGCAGTTCGACTAGCGGTAATGAGCAGTTCTTC. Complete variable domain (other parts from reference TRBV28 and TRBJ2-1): DVKVTQSSRYLVKRTGEKVFLECVQDMDHENMFWYRQDPGLGLRLIYFSYDVKMKEKGDIPEGYSVSREKKERFSLILESASTNQTSMYLCASSSTSGNEQFFGPGTRLTVL.

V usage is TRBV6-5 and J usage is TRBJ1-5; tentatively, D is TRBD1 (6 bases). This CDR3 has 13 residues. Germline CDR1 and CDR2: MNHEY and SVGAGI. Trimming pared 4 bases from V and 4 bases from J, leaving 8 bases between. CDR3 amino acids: CASSSGQNQPQHF. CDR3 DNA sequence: TGTGCCAGCAGTTCAGGACAGAATCAGCCCCAGCATTTT.

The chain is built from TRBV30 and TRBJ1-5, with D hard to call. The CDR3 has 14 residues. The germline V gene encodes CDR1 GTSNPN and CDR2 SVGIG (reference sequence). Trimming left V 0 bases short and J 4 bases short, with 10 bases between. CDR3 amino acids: CAWSVQAGNQPQHF. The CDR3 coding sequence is TGTGCCTGGAGTGTCCAGGCAGGTAATCAGCCCCAGCATTTT.

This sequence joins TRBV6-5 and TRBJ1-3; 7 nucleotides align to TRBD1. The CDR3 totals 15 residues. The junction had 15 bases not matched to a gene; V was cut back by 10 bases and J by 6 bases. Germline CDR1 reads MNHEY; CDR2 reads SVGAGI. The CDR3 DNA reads TGTGCCACTACAAAGACAGGGAATCTATTAAACACCATATATTTT. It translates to CATTKTGNLLNTIYF.

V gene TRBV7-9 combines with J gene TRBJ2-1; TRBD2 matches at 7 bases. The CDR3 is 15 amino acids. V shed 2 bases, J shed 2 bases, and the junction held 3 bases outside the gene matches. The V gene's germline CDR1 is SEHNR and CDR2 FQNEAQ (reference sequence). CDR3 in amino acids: CASSLTGTTYNEQFF. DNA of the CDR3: TGTGCCAGCAGCTTAACCGGGACTACCTACAATGAGCAGTTCTTC.

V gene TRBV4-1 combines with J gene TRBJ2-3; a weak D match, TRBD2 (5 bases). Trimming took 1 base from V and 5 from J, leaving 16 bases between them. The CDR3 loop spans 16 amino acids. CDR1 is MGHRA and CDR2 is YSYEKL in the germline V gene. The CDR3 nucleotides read TGCGCCAGCAGCCAAGGCGACTCCCTTGAGGGAGATACGCAGTATTTT. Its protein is CASSQGDSLEGDTQYF.

CDR3 nucleotides: TGTGCCAGCAGTGAAGCGATCAGGGAACGCTACACCTTC. Protein sequence: CASSEAIRERYTF. V usage is TRBV6-1 and J usage is TRBJ1-2; D is possibly TRBD1 (5 bases). The CDR3 spans 13 residues. V shed 0 bases and J shed 9 bases, with 11 bases lying between them. The V gene's germline CDR1 is MNHNS and CDR2 SASEGT.

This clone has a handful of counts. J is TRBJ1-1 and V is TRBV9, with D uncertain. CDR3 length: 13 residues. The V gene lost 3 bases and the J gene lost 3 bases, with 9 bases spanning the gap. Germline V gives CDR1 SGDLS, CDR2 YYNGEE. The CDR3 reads CASSGTTDTEAFF. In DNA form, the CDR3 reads TGTGCCAGCAGCGGGACTACGGACACTGAAGCTTTCTTT.

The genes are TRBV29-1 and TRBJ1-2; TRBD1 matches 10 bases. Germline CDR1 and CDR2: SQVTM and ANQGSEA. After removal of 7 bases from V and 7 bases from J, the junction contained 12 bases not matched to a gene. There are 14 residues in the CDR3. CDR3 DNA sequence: TGCAGCGCAAGCACGGGAGGGACAGGGGCTGGCTACACCTTC. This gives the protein CSASTGGTGAGYTF.

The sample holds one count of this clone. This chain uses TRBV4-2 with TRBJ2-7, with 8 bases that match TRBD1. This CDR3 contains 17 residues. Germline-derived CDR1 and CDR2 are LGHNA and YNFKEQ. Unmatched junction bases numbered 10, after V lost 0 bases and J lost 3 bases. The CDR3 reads CASSQDGVGTGIYEQYF. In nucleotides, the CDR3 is TGTGCCAGCAGCCAAGATGGGGTCGGGACAGGCATCTACGAGCAGTACTTC.

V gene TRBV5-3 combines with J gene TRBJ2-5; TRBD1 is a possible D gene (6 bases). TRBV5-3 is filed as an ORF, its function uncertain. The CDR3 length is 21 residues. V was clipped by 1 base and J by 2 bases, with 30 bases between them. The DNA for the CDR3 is TGTGCCAGAAGCTTGATCCAGGACAGCCTCCTCCCTCTCAGGCCACAAGAGACCCAGTACTTC. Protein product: CARSLIQDSLLPLRPQETQYF.

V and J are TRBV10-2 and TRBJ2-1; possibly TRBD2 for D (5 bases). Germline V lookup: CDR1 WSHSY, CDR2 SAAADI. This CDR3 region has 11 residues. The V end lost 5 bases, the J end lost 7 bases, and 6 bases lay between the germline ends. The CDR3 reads CASSSGNEQFF. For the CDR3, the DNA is TGCGCCAGCAGTAGCGGAAATGAGCAGTTCTTC.

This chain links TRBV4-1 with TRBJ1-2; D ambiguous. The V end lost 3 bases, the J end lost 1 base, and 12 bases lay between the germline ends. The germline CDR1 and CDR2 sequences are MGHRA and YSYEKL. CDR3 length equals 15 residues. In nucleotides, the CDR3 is TGCGCCAGCAGCCACCTTCCGGGAGGTAACTATGGCTACACCTTC. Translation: CASSHLPGGNYGYTF.

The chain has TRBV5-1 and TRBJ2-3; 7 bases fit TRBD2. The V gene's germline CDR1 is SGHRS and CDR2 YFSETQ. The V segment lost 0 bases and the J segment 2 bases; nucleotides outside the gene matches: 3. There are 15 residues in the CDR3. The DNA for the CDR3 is TGCGCCAGCAGCTTGGAAGCGGGGTACACAGATACGCAGTATTTT. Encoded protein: CASSLEAGYTDTQYF.

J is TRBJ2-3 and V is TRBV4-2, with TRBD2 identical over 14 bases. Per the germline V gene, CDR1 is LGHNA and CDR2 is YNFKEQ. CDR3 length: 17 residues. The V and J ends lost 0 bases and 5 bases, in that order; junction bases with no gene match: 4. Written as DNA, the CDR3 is TGTGCCAGCAGCCAAGAGACTAGCGGGGGGGCTCAAGATACGCAGTATTTT. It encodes CASSQETSGGAQDTQYF.

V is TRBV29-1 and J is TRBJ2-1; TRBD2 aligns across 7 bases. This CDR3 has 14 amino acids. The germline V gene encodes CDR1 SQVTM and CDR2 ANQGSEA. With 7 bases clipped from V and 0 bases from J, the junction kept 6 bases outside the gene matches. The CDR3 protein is CSALAGVSYNEQFF. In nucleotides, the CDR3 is TGCAGCGCCTTAGCGGGTGTCTCCTACAATGAGCAGTTCTTC.

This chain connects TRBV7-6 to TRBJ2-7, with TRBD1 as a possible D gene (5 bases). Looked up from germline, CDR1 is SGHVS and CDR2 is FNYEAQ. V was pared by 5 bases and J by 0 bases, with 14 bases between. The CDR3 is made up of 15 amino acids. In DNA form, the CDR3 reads TGTGCCAGCAGCCACCCCAGGGCGAGCTCCTACGAGCAGTACTTC. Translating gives CASSHPRASSYEQYF. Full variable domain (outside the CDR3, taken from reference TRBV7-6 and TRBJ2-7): GAGVSQSPRYKVTKRGQDVALRCDPISGHVSLYWYRQALGQGPEFLTYFNYEAQQDKSGLPNDRFSAERPEGSISTLTIQRTEQRDSAMYRCASSHPRASSYEQYFGPGTRLTVT.

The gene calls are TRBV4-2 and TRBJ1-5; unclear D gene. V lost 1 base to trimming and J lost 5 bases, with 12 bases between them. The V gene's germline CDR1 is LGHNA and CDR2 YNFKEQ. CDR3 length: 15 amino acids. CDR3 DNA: TGTGCCAGCAGCCAAGTCGTGTCCTTAGATCAGCCCCAGCATTTT. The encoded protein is CASSQVVSLDQPQHF.

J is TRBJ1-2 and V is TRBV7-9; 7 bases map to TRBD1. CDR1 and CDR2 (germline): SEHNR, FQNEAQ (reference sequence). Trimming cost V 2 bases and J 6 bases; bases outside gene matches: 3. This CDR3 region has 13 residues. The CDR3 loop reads CASSLTGVDGYTF. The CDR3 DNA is TGTGCCAGCAGCTTAACAGGGGTGGATGGCTACACCTTC.

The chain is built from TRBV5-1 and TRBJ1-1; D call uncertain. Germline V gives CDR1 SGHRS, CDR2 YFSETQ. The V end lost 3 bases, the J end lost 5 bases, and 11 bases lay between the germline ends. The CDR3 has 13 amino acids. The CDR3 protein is CASSSDSGTEAFF. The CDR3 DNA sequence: TGCGCCAGCAGCTCGGACTCCGGGACTGAAGCTTTCTTT.

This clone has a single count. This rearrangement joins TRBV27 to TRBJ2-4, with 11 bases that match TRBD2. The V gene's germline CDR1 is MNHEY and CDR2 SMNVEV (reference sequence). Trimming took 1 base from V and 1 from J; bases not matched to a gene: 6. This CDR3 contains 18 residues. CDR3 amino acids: CASSLLTSGSPAKNIQYF. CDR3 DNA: TGTGCCAGCAGTTTATTAACTAGCGGGAGTCCCGCCAAAAACATTCAGTACTTC.

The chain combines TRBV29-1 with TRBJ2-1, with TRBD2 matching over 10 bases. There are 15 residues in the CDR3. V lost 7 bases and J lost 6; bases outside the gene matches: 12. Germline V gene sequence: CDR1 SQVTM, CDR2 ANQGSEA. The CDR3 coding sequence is TGCAGCGGGGTCGTATTGGCTAGCGGGAGCAATGAGCAGTTCTTC. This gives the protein CSGVVLASGSNEQFF.

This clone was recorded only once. CDR3 sequence reads: CAWRETANYGYTF. The CDR3 region has the DNA TGTGCCTGGAGGGAGACAGCTAACTATGGCTACACCTTC. The chain links TRBV30 to TRBJ1-2; tentatively, D is TRBD1 (5 bases). The V end was cut by 3 bases, the J end by 0 bases, with 8 bases between. The CDR3 is 13 residues long. Looked up from germline, CDR1 is GTSNPN and CDR2 is SVGIG (reference sequence).

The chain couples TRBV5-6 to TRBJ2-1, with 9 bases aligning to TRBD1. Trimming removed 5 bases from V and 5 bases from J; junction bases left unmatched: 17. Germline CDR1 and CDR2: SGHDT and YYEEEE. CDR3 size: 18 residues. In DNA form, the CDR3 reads TGTGCCAGCAGAGAGACAGGGGGGGTCGGGCGGGGACACAATGAGCAGTTCTTC. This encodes CASRETGGVGRGHNEQFF.

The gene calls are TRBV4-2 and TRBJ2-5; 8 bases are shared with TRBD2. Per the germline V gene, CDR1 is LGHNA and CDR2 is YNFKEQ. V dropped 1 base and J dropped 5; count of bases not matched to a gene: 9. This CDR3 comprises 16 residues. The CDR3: CASSQAAGAGEETQYF. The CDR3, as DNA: TGTGCCAGCAGCCAAGCCGCGGGAGCGGGAGAGGAGACCCAGTACTTC.